The 18 T cell receptor beta chains below come from one sample, sequenced in a study of T cells in localized non-small cell lung cancer. Generated by immunoSEQ multiplex PCR, the TCRdb table keeps only in-frame clones and is missing some. The sample includes approximately 140,000 clones, 89% seen only once; the top ten take roughly 1.8%. The sequenced sample was peripheral blood, obtained before any cancer treatment. The receptors stem from an older female donor with stage I lung adenocarcinoma.

In this sample, this clone turned up once. V and J are TRBV10-2 and TRBJ2-3, with TRBD2 identical over 11 bases. Germline loops: CDR1 WSHSY, CDR2 SAAADI. This CDR3 comprises 22 residues. With V trimmed by 3 bases and J by 6 bases, 26 bases remained unmatched. The CDR3 DNA follows: TGCGCCAGCAGTGACCTCGGGGTTCCCCGGCGATTAGCGGGAGGGCCAAGTGATACGCAGTATTTT. Residues: CASSDLGVPRRLAGGPSDTQYF.

The chain recombines TRBV5-1 with TRBJ2-2; D is perhaps TRBD1 (5 bases). Germline V lookup: CDR1 SGHRS, CDR2 YFSETQ. This CDR3 has 15 amino acids. Between the trimmed V and J ends, which lost 3 bases and 6 bases, there was a span of 15 bases. The CDR3 region has the DNA TGCGCCAGCAGCTCGGGTGCAGGGTGGCCCGGGGAGCTGTTTTTT. Protein product: CASSSGAGWPGELFF. The full variable domain, completed using reference TRBV5-1 and TRBJ2-2, is KAGVTQTPRYLIKTRGQQVTLSCSPISGHRSVSWYQQTPGQGLQFLFEYFSETQRNKGNFPGRFSGRQFSNSRSEMNVSTLELGDSALYLCASSSGAGWPGELFFGEGSRLTVL.

This chain joins TRBV27 and TRBJ2-3, with 8 bases matching TRBD2. Per the germline V gene, CDR1 is MNHEY and CDR2 is SMNVEV (reference sequence). The CDR3 consists of 14 residues. The J segment lost 3 bases and the V segment lost 8 bases, leaving 7 bases of the junction unmatched. The CDR3 sequence is CASFTGLETDTQYF. The CDR3 nucleotides read TGTGCCAGCTTTACGGGACTAGAGACAGATACGCAGTATTTT.

This chain links TRBV19 with TRBJ1-1; D is undetermined. The CDR3 length is 14 residues. Germline-derived CDR1 and CDR2 are LNHDA and SQIVND (reference sequence). Trimming pared 5 bases from V and 2 bases from J, leaving 12 bases between. The CDR3 sequence is CASSPDTGNTEAFF. Written as DNA, the CDR3 is TGTGCCAGTAGTCCAGACACCGGAAACACTGAAGCTTTCTTT.

The chain links TRBV7-2 to TRBJ2-5; the D gene is possibly TRBD2 (6 bases). Germline loops: CDR1 SGHTA, CDR2 FQGNSA. This CDR3 region has 18 residues. Trimming removed 5 bases from V and 9 bases from J, with 31 bases in between. CDR3 in DNA: TGTGCCAGCAGCCTTAGGACCCCGCTAGCGTCAAACGTGGTGGCCCAGTACTTC. Translation: CASSLRTPLASNVVAQYF.

This clone was observed once. The rearrangement uses TRBV2 and TRBJ1-5; the D gene is possibly TRBD1 (6 bases). CDR3 length equals 13 residues. Per the germline V gene, CDR1 is SNHLY and CDR2 is FYNNEI. The V and J ends lost 7 bases and 6 bases respectively, with 13 bases between them. The CDR3 region is CASNGGGSQPQHF. CDR3 DNA sequence: TGTGCCAGCAATGGGGGGGGCTCTCAGCCCCAGCATTTT. Full variable domain (missing parts from reference TRBV2 and TRBJ1-5): EPEVTQTPSHQVTQMGQEVILRCVPISNHLYFYWYRQILGQKVEFLVSFYNNEISEKSEIFDDQFSVERPDGSNFTLKIRSTKLEDSAMYFCASNGGGSQPQHFGDGTRLSIL.

The V and J genes are TRBV6-5 and TRBJ2-7; a weak D match, TRBD1 (6 bases). The CDR3 is 12 amino acids. CDR1 is MNHEY, CDR2 SVGAGI, per germline. V shed 6 bases and J shed 6 bases, with 12 bases lying between them. CDR3 sequence: CASRTGPVEQYF. The CDR3 DNA is TGTGCCAGCAGAACAGGGCCTGTCGAGCAGTACTTC.

The rearrangement joins TRBV7-3 to TRBJ2-2; D perhaps matches TRBD2 (5 bases). Germline assignment: CDR1 SGHTA and CDR2 FQGTGA. The CDR3 is 13 residues long. Trimming pared 2 bases from V and 6 bases from J, leaving 7 bases between. The chain's CDR3 is CASSLPGAGELFF. The CDR3, as DNA: TGTGCCAGCAGCTTACCCGGGGCCGGGGAGCTGTTTTTT. The full variable domain, in which reference TRBV7-3 and TRBJ2-2 provide the parts outside the CDR3, is GAGVSQTPSNKVTEKGKYVELRCDPISGHTALYWYRQSLGQGPEFLIYFQGTGAADDSGLPNDRFFAVRPEGSVSTLKIQRTERGDSAVYLCASSLPGAGELFFGEGSRLTVL.

The V gene is TRBV6-5, the J gene TRBJ2-7, with 9 nucleotides matching TRBD2. V lost 6 bases, J lost 2 bases, and 8 bases stayed unmatched. The CDR3 is 15 residues long. Germline V CDR1 and CDR2: MNHEY, SVGAGI. The chain's CDR3 is CASSRTSESPYEQYF. For the CDR3, the DNA is TGTGCCAGCAGCAGGACTAGCGAGAGCCCCTACGAGCAGTACTTC.

The CDR3 region is CASSNPKTYEQYF. Here the CDR3 DNA reads TGTGCCAGCAGCAACCCTAAGACCTACGAGCAGTACTTC. The V call is TRBV21-1, the J call TRBJ2-7; the table names TRBD2, a call not compared with the DNA. TRBV21-1 constitutes a pseudogene. The CDR3 loop spans 13 amino acids.

This chain links TRBV11-3 with TRBJ2-1; 8 nucleotides line up with TRBD2. This CDR3 spans 15 amino acids. Trimming cost V 5 bases and J 9 bases; bases outside gene matches: 12. Germline V lookup: CDR1 SGHNT, CDR2 YENEEA. DNA for the CDR3: TGTGCCAGCAGCCCCGCAACGGGAGGGCCTGCTGAGCAGTTCTTC. It codes for CASSPATGGPAEQFF.

This clone was detected once. The gene calls are TRBV30 and TRBJ1-2, with D unresolved. Germline CDR1 is GTSNPN and CDR2 is SVGIG (reference sequence). The ends were cut back, 0 bases at V and 4 bases at J, with 15 bases in the middle. The CDR3 is 15 amino acids. The CDR3, as DNA: TGTGCCTGGAGTGTACCGGGAAAACGAAGCTATGGCTACACCTTC. Translating it yields CAWSVPGKRSYGYTF.

The V call is TRBV7-2, the J call TRBJ1-2; a possible D gene is TRBD1 (5 bases). CDR3 length: 14 amino acids. V lost 3 bases, J lost 1 base, and 9 bases lay in between. Germline-derived CDR1 and CDR2 are SGHTA and FQGNSA. This CDR3 is CASSFDRFNYGYTF. CDR3 nucleotide sequence: TGTGCCAGCAGCTTCGACAGATTTAACTATGGCTACACCTTC.

This rearrangement joins TRBV7-2 to TRBJ1-1; D perhaps matches TRBD1 (5 bases). Per germline, CDR1 SGHTA and CDR2 FQGNSA. Trimming removed 0 bases from V and 2 bases from J, with 13 bases in between. This CDR3 comprises 16 residues. The CDR3 nucleotides are TGTGCCAGCAGCTTAGCGCTAGGACAAAGTAACACTGAAGCTTTCTTT. As protein: CASSLALGQSNTEAFF.

The chain employs TRBV21-1 and TRBJ2-1; the table's D call, TRBD2, was not checked against the DNA. TRBV21-1 is flagged as a pseudogene. There are 18 residues in the CDR3. For the CDR3, the DNA is TGTGCCAGCAGCCCTTGCGGGAGGGTACAAAGCTCCTACAATGAGCAGTTCTTC. Its protein product is CASSPCGRVQSSYNEQFF.

The J gene is TRBJ1-5, the V gene TRBV7-6; unclear D gene. The CDR3 totals 14 residues. The germline V gene encodes CDR1 SGHVS and CDR2 FNYEAQ. Trimming took off 1 base at V and 5 bases at J, with 9 bases between the two ends. The DNA of the CDR3 is TGTGCCAGCAGCTTAGACGGCGGGTATCAGCCCCAGCATTTT. Amino acids: CASSLDGGYQPQHF.

The chain employs TRBV27 and TRBJ2-1, with 12 bases aligning to TRBD2. V lost 4 bases and J lost 4; bases outside the gene matches: 8. Germline CDR1 and CDR2: MNHEY and SMNVEV (reference sequence). This CDR3 is built from 17 residues. This chain's CDR3 is CASSSQLAGGGYNEQFF. The CDR3 DNA is TGTGCCAGCAGTTCACAACTAGCGGGAGGCGGTTACAATGAGCAGTTCTTC.

The J gene is TRBJ2-7, the V gene TRBV27, with D hard to call. The CDR3 covers 13 residues. Germline values: CDR1 MNHEY, CDR2 SMNVEV (reference sequence). Trimming removed 0 bases from V and 2 bases from J, with 5 bases in between. CDR3 sequence (DNA): TGTGCCAGCAGTTTATCGCCGGCCTACGAGCAGTACTTC. Translation: CASSLSPAYEQYF.